This T cell receptor (beta chain) was profiled in a study of T cells of healthy individuals. This clonotype was found many times. TCRdb re-called the 5' RACE reads with MiXCR, one entry per CDR3 protein. The table lists about 100,000 distinct CDR3 sequences, approximately 15% of them singletons. Trimming removed 6 bases from V and 1 base from J, with 9 bases in between. Germline CDR1 reads DFQATT; CDR2 reads SNEGSKA (reference sequence). There are 12 residues in the CDR3. This chain uses TRBV20-1 with TRBJ1-1; D not resolved. The TCR was taken from a human donor in good health. CDR3 loop: CSAFLRNTEAFF. CDR3 coding DNA: TGCAGTGCCTTCTTACGGAACACTGAAGCTTTCTTT.